The 24 T cell receptor beta chains presented below share a single source sample, sequenced in a study of Ad26.COV2.S vaccination and SARS-CoV-2 variants. Produced via immunoSEQ multiplex PCR; TCRdb's table is partial and in-frame only. This sample yields 250,000 or so clones, of which approximately 90% are seen a single time; about 2.7% belongs to the top ten. Documented treatment: roughly 19 received Ad26.COV2.S at low or high dose, single or two shots; roughly five received placebo; per-sample allocation not given. It was on day 63 after the first vaccine or placebo injection that samples were taken. This sample comprised peripheral blood, obtained in a trial of Ad26.COV2.S vaccine versus placebo. The receptors come from a person aged 18-60 years who received the Ad26.COV2.S COVID-19 vaccine or a placebo.

This clone was seen only a few times. The chain carries TRBV11-2 and TRBJ2-7, with TRBD2 matching 9 bases. The CDR3 consists of 16 residues. Per germline, CDR1 SGHAT and CDR2 FQNNGV. The trim removed 0 bases at V and 5 bases at J, leaving 8 bases unmatched. The CDR3 region has the DNA TGTGCCAGCAGCTTAGATCTCGGACTAGCGAACGACGAGCAGTACGTC. Its protein is CASSLDLGLANDEQYV.

This chain uses TRBV5-1 with TRBJ2-1; tentatively, D is TRBD2 (6 bases). Germline V gene lookup returns CDR1 SGHRS and CDR2 YFSETQ. The CDR3 totals 15 residues. Trimming removed 4 bases at V and 0 bases at J, with 11 bases between. CDR3 loop: CASSPDYNSYNEQFF. The CDR3 nucleotides are TGCGCCAGCAGCCCGGACTACAACTCCTACAATGAGCAGTTCTTC.

This clone has ten or more counts. This chain uses TRBV5-3 with TRBJ2-7, with TRBD1 matching over 12 bases. TRBV5-3 has ORF status, its function being uncertain. Trimming cost V 3 bases and J 3 bases; bases outside gene matches: 22. There are 21 residues in the CDR3. The CDR3 protein is CARSCRDRGRAGGPTHYEQYV. CDR3 in DNA: TGTGCCAGAAGCTGCCGGGACAGGGGGCGAGCGGGAGGCCCTACCCACTACGAGCAGTACGTC.

The V gene is TRBV6-6, the J gene TRBJ1-3; the match to TRBD1 covers 10 bases. J was trimmed by 4 bases and V by 6 bases; bases with no gene match: 6. The CDR3 runs 15 residues. From germline, CDR1 is MNHNY and CDR2 SVGAGI (reference sequence). The CDR3 sequence: CASSPSGQGGNTIYF. The CDR3 DNA is TGTGCCAGCAGCCCATCGGGACAGGGGGGAAACACCATATATTTT.

A single count supports this clone. The chain employs TRBV24-1 and TRBJ2-1, with TRBD2 matching over 12 bases. The CDR3 is 15 residues long. The trim removed 7 bases at V and 7 bases at J, leaving 7 bases unmatched. Germline assignment: CDR1 KGHDR and CDR2 SFDVKD. The CDR3 region is CATRGRTSGENEQFF. For the CDR3, the DNA is TGTGCCACCAGAGGCCGGACTAGCGGGGAGAATGAGCAGTTCTTC.

The genes are TRBV5-6 and TRBJ2-3, with D tentatively TRBD1 (6 bases). Germline loops: CDR1 SGHDT, CDR2 YYEEEE. Trimming left V 4 bases short and J 6 bases short, with 18 bases between. The CDR3 has 15 residues. Written as DNA, the CDR3 is TGTGCCAGCAGCGCGCTGGTAGAAGGGGGTGATACGCAGTATTTT. This gives the protein CASSALVEGGDTQYF.

There are many counts of this clone. This rearrangement joins TRBV6-2 or TRBV6-3 to TRBJ2-6; no firm D call. Germline V gene data show CDR1 as MNHEY and CDR2 as SVGEGT. Trimming cost V 0 bases and J 1 base, with 1 base left between them. The CDR3 spans 14 residues. The CDR3 reads CASSYSSGANVLTF. The DNA for the CDR3 is TGTGCCAGCAGTTACTCTTCTGGGGCCAACGTCCTGACTTTC.

The chain employs TRBV7-9 and TRBJ1-1, with D possibly being TRBD1 (5 bases). Trimming cost V 0 bases and J 2 bases, with 13 bases left between them. Germline loops: CDR1 SEHNR, CDR2 FQNEAQ (reference sequence). There are 16 residues in the CDR3. The chain's CDR3 is CASSLAYWTLNTEAFF. CDR3 bases: TGTGCCAGCAGCTTAGCATACTGGACACTTAACACTGAAGCTTTCTTT.

This chain uses TRBV14 with TRBJ2-3; 12 nucleotides align to TRBD2. V was clipped by 4 bases and J by 5 bases; unmatched bases: 10. Germline V gives CDR1 SGHDN, CDR2 FVKESK. The CDR3 consists of 17 residues. CDR3 DNA sequence: TGTGCCAGCAGCCCGCTAGCGGGAGGGCCTCAGCTAGATACGCAGTATTTT. This translates into CASSPLAGGPQLDTQYF.

The chain recombines TRBV7-9 with TRBJ2-5, with D uncertain. The germline V gene has CDR1 SEHNR and CDR2 FQNEAQ (reference sequence). The CDR3 runs 15 residues. V was pared by 2 bases and J by 9 bases, with 19 bases between. CDR3 sequence: CASSLTTPFASAQYF. CDR3 DNA: TGTGCCAGCAGCTTAACGACACCTTTCGCGTCAGCCCAGTACTTC.

The V gene is TRBV9, the J gene TRBJ2-1, with 12 bases aligning to TRBD2. Germline V gene lookup returns CDR1 SGDLS and CDR2 YYNGEE. The CDR3 spans 17 residues. The junction had 5 bases not matched to a gene; V was cut back by 0 bases and J by 4 bases. The CDR3 is CASSVALAGGFYNEQFF. The CDR3 DNA is TGTGCCAGCAGCGTAGCACTAGCGGGGGGCTTTTACAATGAGCAGTTCTTC. Based on the CDR3 plus reference TRBV9 and TRBJ2-1, the full variable domain is DSGVTQTPKHLITATGQRVTLRCSPRSGDLSVYWYQQSLDQGLQFLIQYYNGEERAKGNILERFSAQQFPDLHSELNLSSLELGDSALYFCASSVALAGGFYNEQFFGPGTRLTVL.

V is TRBV6-5 and J is TRBJ1-2, with 7 bases lining up with TRBD1. Looked up from germline, CDR1 is MNHEY and CDR2 is SVGAGI. Trimming took 8 bases from V and 4 from J; bases not matched to a gene: 4. The CDR3 loop spans 12 amino acids. DNA of the CDR3: TGTGCCAGCGGACAGGCCCGCTATGGCTACACCTTC. Amino acid sequence: CASGQARYGYTF.

The chain couples TRBV15 to TRBJ2-2, with 7 bases identical to TRBD2. The J segment lost 4 bases and the V segment lost 1 base, leaving 6 bases of the junction unmatched. The CDR3 spans 16 residues. Germline V gene sequence: CDR1 LNHNV, CDR2 YYDKDF (reference sequence). The CDR3 bases are TGTGCCACCAGCAGAGGGGCGGGGGTTCTCACCGGGGAGCTGTTTTTT. This translates into CATSRGAGVLTGELFF.

The V and J genes are TRBV4-3 and TRBJ1-4; D is ambiguous. With 0 bases removed from V and 8 bases from J, the gap between germline ends came to 19 bases. This CDR3 region has 17 residues. Per germline, CDR1 LGHNA and CDR2 YSLEER. The CDR3 coding sequence is TGCGCCAGCAGCCAAGAACTTGATGTGGGGTACGGGGAAAAACTGTTTTTT. It specifies CASSQELDVGYGEKLFF.

The chain uses TRBV14 and TRBJ2-3; possible D gene TRBD1, 6 bases. V lost 1 base and J lost 0, with 11 bases in between. The germline CDR1 and CDR2 sequences are SGHDN and FVKESK. The CDR3 length is 16 residues. CDR3 amino acids: CASSQGGPRSTDTQYF. The CDR3 DNA sequence: TGTGCCAGCAGCCAAGGGGGGCCCCGGAGCACAGATACGCAGTATTTT.

The genes are TRBV7-9 and TRBJ1-4, with D hard to call. Germline-derived CDR1 and CDR2 are SEHNR and FQNEAQ (reference sequence). This CDR3 comprises 14 residues. V lost 3 bases to trimming and J lost 0 bases, with 5 bases between them. In DNA, the CDR3 is TGTGCCAGCAGCTTGGAATCAACTAATGAAAAACTGTTTTTT. Encoded protein: CASSLESTNEKLFF.

The V gene is TRBV9, the J gene TRBJ2-3; D unresolved. V was pared by 4 bases and J by 6 bases, with 18 bases between. There are 15 residues in the CDR3. Germline values: CDR1 SGDLS, CDR2 YYNGEE. The CDR3 DNA follows: TGTGCCAGCAGCCCTCGCCCGGAGTTTGTGGATACGCAGTATTTT. It yields the protein CASSPRPEFVDTQYF.

The chain couples TRBV11-2 to TRBJ2-7; TRBD2 might be the D (6 bases). The ends were cut back, 1 base at V and 2 bases at J, with 9 bases in the middle. The CDR3 length is 14 residues. Looked up from germline, CDR1 is SGHAT and CDR2 is FQNNGV. The CDR3 is CASSLGGLPYEQYV. DNA of the CDR3: TGTGCCAGCAGCTTAGGGGGACTTCCCTACGAGCAGTACGTC.

This clone turned up a few times. The CDR3 DNA reads as TGTGCCAGCAGCTTAGACAGGGCGTCATACAATGAGCAGTTCTTC. As protein: CASSLDRASYNEQFF. The V gene is TRBV7-2, the J gene TRBJ2-1; D is possibly TRBD1 (6 bases). The germline V and J ends were trimmed by 1 base and 4 bases, with 11 bases remaining between them. CDR1 and CDR2 from the germline V gene are SGHTA and FQGNSA. The CDR3 is made up of 15 amino acids.

The chain carries TRBV24-1 and TRBJ2-3, with 9 bases identical to TRBD1. Per germline, CDR1 KGHDR and CDR2 SFDVKD. The CDR3 runs to 15 residues. Trimming cost V 5 bases and J 2 bases; bases outside gene matches: 4. The CDR3 protein is CATSAGQGFTDTQYF. CDR3 DNA: TGTGCCACCAGTGCGGGACAGGGATTCACAGATACGCAGTATTTT.

This clone was counted once. The chain combines TRBV19 with TRBJ1-1; D gene unclear. The germline V and J ends were trimmed by 4 bases and 3 bases, with 12 bases remaining between them. Germline V gene lookup returns CDR1 LNHDA and CDR2 SQIVND (reference sequence). CDR3 size: 14 residues. CDR3 DNA sequence: TGTGCCAGTAGTAGCCAGAGGACTTACACTGAAGCTTTCTTT. Translated, it gives CASSSQRTYTEAFF.

Turning to this clone: The same CDR3 also results from other DNA sequences found in this sample. This chain uses TRBV19 with TRBJ1-1; 9 bases agree with TRBD1. The CDR3 is 14 residues long. CDR1 is LNHDA, CDR2 SQIVND, per germline (reference sequence). The V segment lost 5 bases and the J segment 1 base; nucleotides outside the gene matches: 2. The CDR3 reads CASSPGQGNTEAFF. DNA of the CDR3: TGTGCCAGTAGTCCGGGACAGGGGAACACTGAAGCTTTCTTT.

V gene TRBV12-3 or TRBV12-4 combines with J gene TRBJ2-3; D is uncertain. The CDR3 covers 12 residues. The germline V and J ends were trimmed by 4 bases and 4 bases, with 6 bases remaining between them. The CDR3 DNA is TGTGCCAGCAGTTCGACGGCAGATACGCAGTATTTT. Translation: CASSSTADTQYF.

This clone was counted between two and nine times. The genes are TRBV21-1 and TRBJ2-7; the table calls TRBD1, which could not be checked here. TRBV21-1 is listed as a pseudogene. This CDR3 region has 16 residues. The CDR3 bases are TGTGCCAGCAGCCTTAGCGCAGGGGCAAGCCTCTACGAGCAGTACGTC. Its protein is CASSLSAGASLYEQYV.